This T cell receptor beta chain is drawn from a study of cytomegalovirus exposure and HLA in healthy donors (dated by TCRdb to the late 2010s). Context from the whole study: The 666 repertoires of the first cohort and the 95 to 150 validation repertoires were produced on the same platform, according to a later analysis. The aim of the study was to test whether cataloging public T cell receptors could identify signatures of past pathogen exposure. Along with the approximately 670-subject first cohort, a separate validation cohort of over a hundred different subjects was used. High-throughput TCR immunosequencing, statistical association of individual TCRs with disease status, and machine learning were combined to predict cytomegalovirus infection status.

Results the study describes overall, beyond this receptor: A total of 150 to 200 TCR beta chains were listed by the study as associated with cytomegalovirus. Subsequent analysis determined that TCRs grouped into clusters in the first cohort also showed a tendency toward co-occurrence across the 130 or so validation repertoires, and approximately 93% of cluster scores exceeded 0. Most TCR sequences were observed very rarely across donors, whereas some public TCRs were present in many individuals. According to the authors, the approach could potentially be generalized to other disease states and immunological phenotypes. The classifier was reported to diagnose cytomegalovirus status with high specificity and sensitivity in both the original and validation cohorts. Three of the identified cytomegalovirus-associated TCR beta chains were confirmed in vitro to be specific for cytomegalovirus antigens. The validation cohort had no HLA typing available for a later analysis, so co-occurrence within that cohort was assessed over all 130 or so repertoires.

Donors formed part of the validation cohort, which comprised approximately 130 subjects and was distinct from the first cohort of under 850 subjects. The library was built by means of the immunoSEQ multiplex PCR assay. The authors processed their data as follows. A statistical classification framework was built for diagnosing cytomegalovirus status from the catalog of TCR beta chain sequences. Not all clones reach the TCRdb copy of this immuneACCESS table, which keeps in-frame sequences only. Checked studies attribute under half of the gap to unresolved V genes and leave the rest unexplained. D and trimming come from the DNA, and the V and J calls and clone size come from that table. Recorded for this sample are 150,000 to 200,000 clones; around four fifths of them occurred a single time. The top ten clones comprise 2% to 2.5% of the sample. Comments on this clone: Its antigen is not yet known. Qualities for individual bases were not recorded, and no much larger clone is one base off.

Inclusive of the bounding cysteine and phenylalanine, the CDR3 is 13 residues long. The CDR3 DNA has 39 bases and is translated from base 1. The germline V gene encodes CDR1 SGHAT and CDR2 FQNNGV. A distance of 11 bases separates the germline ends of V and J, which lose 4 bases and 5 bases respectively. The chain joins TRBV11-2 to TRBJ2-5; perhaps TRBD2 is the D gene, with 6 bases matching. Sequenced: PBMCs. The receptor's source is a man between 25 and 39 years old in good health and CMV-seropositive. The CDR3 has the sequence CASSSEGAETQYF. The DNA sequence is as follows: TGTGCCAGCAGCTCGGAGGGAGCGGAGACCCAGTACTTC.